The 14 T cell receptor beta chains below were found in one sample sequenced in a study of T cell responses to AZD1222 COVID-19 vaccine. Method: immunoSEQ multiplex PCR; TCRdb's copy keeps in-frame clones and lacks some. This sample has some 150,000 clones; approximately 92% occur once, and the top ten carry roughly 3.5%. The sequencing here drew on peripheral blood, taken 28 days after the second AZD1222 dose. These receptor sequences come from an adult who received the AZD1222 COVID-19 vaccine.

CDR3 sequence (DNA): TGTGCCAGCAGTTCGAACAATGAGCAGTTCTTC. Translation: CASSSNNEQFF. The V gene is TRBV6-5, the J gene TRBJ2-1; D remains ambiguous. Trimming left V 4 bases short and J 5 bases short, with 3 bases between. Looked up from germline, CDR1 is MNHEY and CDR2 is SVGAGI. This CDR3 is 11 amino acids long.

DNA of the CDR3: TGTGCCAGCAGTACTCGGACGGATAGCAATCAGCCCCAGCATTTT. Amino acids: CASSTRTDSNQPQHF. V gene TRBV6-2 or TRBV6-3 combines with J gene TRBJ1-5, with D unresolved. V was pared by 5 bases and J by 0 bases, with 11 bases between. The CDR3 spans 15 residues. The germline V gene encodes CDR1 MNHEY and CDR2 SVGEGT.

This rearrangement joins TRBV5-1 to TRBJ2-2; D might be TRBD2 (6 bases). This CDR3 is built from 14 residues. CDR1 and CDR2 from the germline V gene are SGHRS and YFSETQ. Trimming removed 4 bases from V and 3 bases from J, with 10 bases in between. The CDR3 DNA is TGCGCCAGCAGCGCGGGAAAGTACACCGGGGAGCTGTTTTTT. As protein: CASSAGKYTGELFF.

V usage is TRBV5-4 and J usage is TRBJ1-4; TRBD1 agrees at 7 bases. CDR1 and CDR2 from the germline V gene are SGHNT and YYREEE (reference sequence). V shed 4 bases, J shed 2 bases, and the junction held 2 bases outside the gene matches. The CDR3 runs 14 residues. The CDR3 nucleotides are TGTGCCAGCAGCCGGGACAGTACTAATGAAAAACTGTTTTTT. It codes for CASSRDSTNEKLFF.

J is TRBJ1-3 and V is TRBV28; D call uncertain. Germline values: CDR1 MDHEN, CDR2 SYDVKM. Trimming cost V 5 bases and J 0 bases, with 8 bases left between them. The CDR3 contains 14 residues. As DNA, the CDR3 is TGTGCCAGCAGTGAAAGTAACTCTGGAAACACCATATATTTT. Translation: CASSESNSGNTIYF.

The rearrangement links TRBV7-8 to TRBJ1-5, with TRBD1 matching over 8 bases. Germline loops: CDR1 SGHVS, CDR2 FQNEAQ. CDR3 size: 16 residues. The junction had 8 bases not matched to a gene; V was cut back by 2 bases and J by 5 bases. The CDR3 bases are TGTGCCAGCAGCTTAATAACAGGGGGTGCGGATCAGCCCCAGCATTTT. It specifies CASSLITGGADQPQHF.

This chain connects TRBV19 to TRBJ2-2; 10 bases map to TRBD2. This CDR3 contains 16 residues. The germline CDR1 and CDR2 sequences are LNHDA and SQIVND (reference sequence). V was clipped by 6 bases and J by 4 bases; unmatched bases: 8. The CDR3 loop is CASRLAGVGSTGELFF. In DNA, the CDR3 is TGTGCCAGTAGGCTAGCGGGAGTTGGTAGCACCGGGGAGCTGTTTTTT. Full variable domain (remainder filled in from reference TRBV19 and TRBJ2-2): DGGITQSPKYLFRKEGQNVTLSCEQNLNHDAMYWYRQDPGQGLRLIYYSQIVNDFQKGDIAEGYSVSREKKESFPLTVTSAQKNPTAFYLCASRLAGVGSTGELFFGEGSRLTVL.

The CDR3 loop reads CASSSRANYGYTF. The CDR3 DNA sequence: TGTGCCAGCAGTTCCCGGGCAAACTATGGCTACACCTTC. The V gene is TRBV12-3 or TRBV12-4, the J gene TRBJ1-2; D unclear. Trimming shortened V by 4 bases and J by 2 bases, and 8 bases separated the two germline ends. CDR3 length equals 13 residues.

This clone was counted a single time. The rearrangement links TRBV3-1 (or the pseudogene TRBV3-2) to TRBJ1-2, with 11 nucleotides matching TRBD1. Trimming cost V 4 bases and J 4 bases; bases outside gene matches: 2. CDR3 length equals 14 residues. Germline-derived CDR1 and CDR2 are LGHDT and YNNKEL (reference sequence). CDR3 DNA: TGTGCCAGCAGCCGGACAGGGGGCTTCTATGGCTACACCTTC. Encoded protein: CASSRTGGFYGYTF.

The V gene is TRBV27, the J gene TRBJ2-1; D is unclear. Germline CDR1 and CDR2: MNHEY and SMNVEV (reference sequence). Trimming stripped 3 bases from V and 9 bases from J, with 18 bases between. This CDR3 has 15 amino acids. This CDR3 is CASSFLGHHRGEQFF. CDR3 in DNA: TGTGCCAGCAGTTTTCTCGGGCACCATAGAGGTGAGCAGTTCTTC.

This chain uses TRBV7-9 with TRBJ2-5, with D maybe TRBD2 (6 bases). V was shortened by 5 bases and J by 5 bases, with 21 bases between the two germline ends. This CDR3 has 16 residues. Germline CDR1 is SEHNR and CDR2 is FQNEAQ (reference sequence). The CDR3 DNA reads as TGTGCCAGCAGCCAGGCGGGATTCCGTAATAGGGAGACCCAGTACTTC. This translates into CASSQAGFRNRETQYF.

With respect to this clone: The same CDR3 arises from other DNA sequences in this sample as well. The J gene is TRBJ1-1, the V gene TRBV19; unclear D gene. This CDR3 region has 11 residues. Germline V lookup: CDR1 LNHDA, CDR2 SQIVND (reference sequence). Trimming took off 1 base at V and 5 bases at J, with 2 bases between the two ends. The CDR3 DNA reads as TGTGCCAGTAGTATAGGAACTGAAGCTTTCTTT. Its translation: CASSIGTEAFF.

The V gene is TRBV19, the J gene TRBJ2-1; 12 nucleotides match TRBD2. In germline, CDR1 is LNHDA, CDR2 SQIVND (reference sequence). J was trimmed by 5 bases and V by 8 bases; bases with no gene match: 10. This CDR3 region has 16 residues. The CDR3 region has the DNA TGTGCCAGTGCCCCTCGACTAGCGGGAGAGGACAATGAGCAGTTCTTC. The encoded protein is CASAPRLAGEDNEQFF.

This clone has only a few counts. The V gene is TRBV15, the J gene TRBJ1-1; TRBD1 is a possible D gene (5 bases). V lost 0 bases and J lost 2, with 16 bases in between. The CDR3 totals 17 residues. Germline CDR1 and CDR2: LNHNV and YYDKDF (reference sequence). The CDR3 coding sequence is TGTGCCACCAGCAGAGAGCGGTTTCGGGGGAGTAACACTGAAGCTTTCTTT. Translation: CATSRERFRGSNTEAFF.